This is a list of T cell receptor beta chains from one sample in a study of T cell repertoires in cytomegalovirus infection. TCRdb reanalysed the reads using MiXCR and keeps one entry per CDR3 protein. The profile shows fewer than 650,000 distinct CDR3 sequences, about 39% of them singletons. Their target antigens are unknown. This specimen was cultured PBMCs, taken from culture after CMV antigen stimulation. The origin of the receptors is a human donor in good health (CMV status not recorded). Some clones in this sample may be carry-over from other donors' samples. Each CDR3 is given with its conserved first and last residue. The D gene is left open where the match is weak. Size values are once, few and many counts, or a class for expanded clones, and some rows have none.

v_call	clone_size	d_call	j_call	cdr3_aa	cdr3_nt
TRBV7-6	few	.	TRBJ2-3	CASSSLGGEDTQYF	TGTGCCAGCAGCTCCCTGGGGGGAGAGGATACGCAGTATTTT
TRBV6-1	.	TRBD2	TRBJ2-3	CANPGLGGTDTQYF	TGTGCCAACCCGGGACTAGGGGGCACAGATACGCAGTATTTT
TRBV7-4	few	.	TRBJ2-4	CASSLEEAKNIQYF	TGTGCCAGCAGCTTAGAGGAAGCCAAAAACATTCAGTACTTC
TRBV20-1	.	TRBD1	TRBJ1-5	CSALSDREGQPQHF	TGCAGTGCTTTGTCGGACAGGGAGGGTCAGCCCCAGCATTTT
TRBV7-2	few	TRBD2	TRBJ2-1	CASSSDAGTTAYNEQFF	TGTGCCAGCAGCTCCGACGCCGGGACTACGGCCTACAATGAGCAGTTCTTC
TRBV12-5	.	.	TRBJ1-2	CASGLVAALGPPNYGYTF	TGTGCTAGTGGTTTGGTAGCGGCCTTAGGGCCCCCTAACTATGGCTACACCTTC
TRBV7-9	.	TRBD1	TRBJ2-5	CASRPTGRETQYF	TGTGCCAGCAGACCGACAGGGCGGGAGACCCAGTACTTC
TRBV5-1	few	.	TRBJ1-1	CASSLEPGRTEAFF	TGCGCCAGCAGCTTGGAGCCAGGGCGCACTGAAGCTTTCTTT
TRBV7-2	.	TRBD2	TRBJ2-6	CASDGGSGANVLTF	TGTGCCAGCGACGGGGGGTCTGGGGCCAACGTCCTGACTTTC
TRBV5-4	few	.	TRBJ2-3	CASSLGQDHTDTQYF	TGTGCCAGCAGCTTGGGACAGGACCACACAGATACGCAGTATTTT
TRBV12-3/TRBV12-4	.	.	TRBJ1-1	CASSTIGDNTEAFF	TGTGCCAGCAGCACCATAGGGGACAACACTGAAGCTTTCTTT
TRBV7-8	few	.	TRBJ1-5	CASSIVGGGSNQPQHF	TGTGCCAGCAGCATAGTGGGAGGGGGTAGCAATCAGCCCCAGCATTTT
TRBV2	few	.	TRBJ1-5	CASTLSEFSQPQHF	TGTGCCAGCACCTTGAGCGAGTTTAGTCAGCCCCAGCATTTT
TRBV7-6	many	.	TRBJ2-3	CASSPGTFYGTDTQYF	TGTGCCAGCAGCCCGGGGACTTTTTACGGCACAGATACGCAGTATTTT
TRBV7-3	.	.	TRBJ1-2	CASSFQRGYTF	TGTGCCAGCAGCTTCCAGCGAGGCTACACCTTC
TRBV6-6	.	TRBD2	TRBJ2-7	CASSYSPGGPYEQYF	TGTGCCAGCAGTTACTCCCCGGGAGGGCCCTACGAGCAGTACTTC